The 13 T cell receptor beta chains reported below all come from one sample, sequenced in a study of blood T cells in healthy people across ages. Next came a second PCR, run for roughly 7 to 12 cycles, which used a sample-barcoded 5' primer along with a J-beta primer mix. MiXCR, run by TCRdb on the 5' RACE reads, gives a single entry per CDR3 protein. The sample has roughly 900,000 distinct CDR3 sequences, 29% seen once. The material sequenced was blood. Every receptor here comes from an elderly woman in good health.

This clonotype was picked up many times. The V gene is TRBV20-1, the J gene TRBJ1-2, with 11 bases aligning to TRBD1. J was trimmed by 0 bases and V by 7 bases; bases with no gene match: 10. This CDR3 has 16 residues. CDR1 is DFQATT and CDR2 is SNEGSKA in the germline V gene (reference sequence). Here the CDR3 reads CSVSWTGGNSNYGYTF. The CDR3 nucleotides read TGCAGTGTGTCTTGGACAGGGGGCAATTCTAACTATGGCTACACCTTC.

In this sample, this clonotype turned up a few times. The chain is built from TRBV5-4 and TRBJ2-5; TRBD2 matches at 7 bases. Per germline, CDR1 SGHNT and CDR2 YYREEE (reference sequence). The J segment lost 7 bases and the V segment lost 0 bases, leaving 12 bases of the junction unmatched. There are 16 residues in the CDR3. The CDR3 DNA follows: TGTGCCAGCAGCTTGGGGAGCGGGACTTCCGACGGGACCCAGTACTTC. This sequence encodes CASSLGSGTSDGTQYF.

With regard to this clonotype: This may arise from a read error, as a much more abundant clone is one base away. This rearrangement joins TRBV7-2 to TRBJ2-7, with D perhaps assigned TRBD1 or TRBD2 (6 bases each). V gave up 3 bases and J gave up 10 bases, with 22 bases separating them. Germline V gene lookup returns CDR1 SGHTA and CDR2 FQGNSA. The CDR3 totals 15 residues. The CDR3 loop reads CASSLGGPGRGTQYF. In nucleotides, the CDR3 is TGTGCCAGCAGCTTGGGGGGCCCCGGAAGAGGAACCCAGTACTTC.

This clonotype appeared many times. This rearrangement joins TRBV20-1 to TRBJ2-1, with 10 bases identical to TRBD2. Per the germline V gene, CDR1 is DFQATT and CDR2 is SNEGSKA (reference sequence). The CDR3 length is 14 residues. The J segment lost 5 bases and the V segment lost 6 bases, leaving 7 bases of the junction unmatched. CDR3 in amino acids: CSAAPGTSDNEQFF. The CDR3 nucleotides read TGCAGTGCAGCCCCCGGGACTAGCGACAATGAGCAGTTCTTC.

This clonotype was counted at least ten times. The rearrangement links TRBV12-3 or TRBV12-4 to TRBJ2-3, with 12 bases lining up with TRBD1. This CDR3 is built from 14 residues. J gave up 4 bases and V 8 bases, and 4 bases lay outside the gene matches. CDR3 residues: CASGDRGLADTQYF. Here the CDR3 DNA reads TGTGCCAGCGGGGACAGGGGGCTTGCAGATACGCAGTATTTT.

This clonotype appeared a few times. The J gene is TRBJ2-1, the V gene TRBV19, with 8 bases matching TRBD2. The V gene's germline CDR1 is LNHDA and CDR2 SQIVND (reference sequence). Trimming removed 5 bases from V and 12 bases from J; junction bases left unmatched: 12. This CDR3 has 14 residues. This chain's CDR3 is CASSSTGTRVSQFF. In DNA form, the CDR3 reads TGTGCCAGTAGTTCCACCGGGACTAGAGTCTCGCAGTTCTTC.

Remarks on this clonotype: This clone may be a read error of a much larger clone one base away. This chain joins TRBV11-2 and TRBJ2-7, with 7 positions matching TRBD1. Per germline, CDR1 SGHAT and CDR2 FQNNGV. V trimming: 0 bases; J trimming: 7 bases; junction bases outside the gene matches: 9. This CDR3 region has 15 residues. CDR3 region: CASSLEWDSYNEQYF. In nucleotides, the CDR3 is TGTGCCAGCAGCTTAGAGTGGGACAGCTACAATGAGCAGTACTTC.

The chain carries TRBV12-3 or TRBV12-4 and TRBJ2-7; no clear D. Trimming removed 2 bases at V and 6 bases at J, with 8 bases between. The CDR3 is 12 amino acids. CDR3 amino acids: CASSLRASEQYF. CDR3 DNA sequence: TGTGCCAGCAGTTTACGGGCTTCCGAGCAGTACTTC.

In the case of this clonotype: A single base separates this from a much larger clone, so it may be a read error. The V call is TRBV7-9, the J call TRBJ2-1; 9 bases are a match to TRBD2. The end of the DNA aligns better with TRBJ2-7, so the J call may be wrong. This CDR3 is 14 amino acids long. The germline V gene encodes CDR1 SEHNR and CDR2 FQNEAQ (reference sequence). CDR3 in amino acids: CASKGSGGYNEQYF. The CDR3, as DNA: TGTGCCAGCAAGGGTAGCGGGGGATACAATGAGCAGTACTTC.

CDR3 in amino acids: CATSRDRDRGLREQYF. The CDR3 region has the DNA TGTGCCACCAGCAGAGATAGGGACAGGGGGCTGAGGGAGCAGTACTTC. The chain couples TRBV15 to TRBJ2-7, with 12 nucleotides matching TRBD1. V dropped 0 bases and J dropped 7; count of bases not matched to a gene: 7. Germline assignment: CDR1 LNHNV and CDR2 YYDKDF (reference sequence). The CDR3 runs 16 residues.

The V and J genes are TRBV6-5 and TRBJ2-3, with TRBD1 identical over 7 bases. Germline lookup yields CDR1 MNHEY and CDR2 SVGAGI. Trimming at V came to 2 bases and at J to 6 bases, leaving 5 bases not matched to a gene. This CDR3 spans 14 amino acids. CDR3 loop: CASSYEGAVDTQYF. DNA of the CDR3: TGTGCCAGCAGTTACGAGGGGGCCGTGGATACGCAGTATTTT.

The rearrangement links TRBV3-1 to TRBJ2-3; the match to TRBD2 covers 13 bases. Unmatched junction bases numbered 8, after V lost 6 bases and J lost 5 bases. The CDR3 totals 16 residues. Germline V gene lookup returns CDR1 LGHDT and CDR2 YNNKEL (reference sequence). The CDR3 reads CASRIGTSGTGDTQYF. CDR3 coding DNA: TGTGCCAGCAGGATTGGGACTAGCGGGACTGGAGATACGCAGTATTTT.

As regards this clonotype: One end of the junction fails to match germline, which may point to a read error. The chain uses TRBV20-1 and TRBJ2-5, with TRBD1 as a possible D gene (6 bases). CDR3 length: 13 residues. CDR1 is DFQATT and CDR2 is SNEGSKA in the germline V gene (reference sequence). The CDR3 here is CSAIQGTQGTQYF. CDR3 DNA: TGCAGTGCTATACAGGGTACCCAAGGGACCCAGTACTTC.